This TCR beta chain was identified in a study of identical twins. Overall study findings and caveats: Within cord blood, abundant beta clonotypes carried fewer insertions, but memory repertoires showed no such trend.

A remark on this clonotype: Its matching antigen is unknown.

The CDR3 length is 13 residues. With 4 bases removed from V and 4 bases from J, the gap between germline ends came to 9 bases. Germline V gene sequence: CDR1 SGHTA, CDR2 FQGNSA. The authors used template switching to add a universal primer site and gave cDNA unique molecular identifiers. TCRdb used MiXCR to reprocess the 5' RACE reads, holding one entry per CDR3 protein. Seen here are just under 550,000 distinct CDR3 sequences, over 12% observed once, and the top ten hold roughly 0.44%. The same specimen was also included in a second study, on yellow fever vaccine responses in identical twins.

This chain links TRBV7-2 with TRBJ2-3; perhaps TRBD1 as D (5 bases). The source of this sequence is a woman aged 18-35 years in good health. Source material: CD4+ T cells sorted from blood. Written as DNA, the CDR3 is TGTGCCAGCAGCTCGCAGGGATCAGATACGCAGTATTTT. Protein sequence: CASSSQGSDTQYF.